Listed here are 17 T cell receptor beta chains from one sample, sequenced in a study of cytomegalovirus exposure and HLA in healthy donors (dated by TCRdb to 2015 to 2018). Library construction relied on the immunoSEQ multiplex PCR assay. TCRdb obtained this table from immuneACCESS and retained in-frame rearrangements with V and J assigned. These tables miss some clones; where compared with another copy, unresolved V genes account for less than half of the shortfall, and the remainder is unexplained. The sample yields roughly 350,000 clones; roughly 90% were counted once. The ten largest clones add up to approximately 0.84% of the sample. Specimen: PBMCs. The receptors stem from a woman in her late teens or twenties in good health and CMV-seronegative.

This clone showed up just a few times. This sequence joins TRBV27 and TRBJ2-5; 7 bases map to TRBD1. The V and J ends lost 0 bases and 6 bases, in that order; junction bases with no gene match: 10. Germline assignment: CDR1 MNHEY and CDR2 SMNVEV (reference sequence). This CDR3 is built from 16 residues. In DNA, the CDR3 is TGTGCCAGCAGTTTATCGATCGGGACAGTGGAGAAGACCCAGTACTTC. It codes for CASSLSIGTVEKTQYF.

This chain connects TRBV6-5 to TRBJ2-1, with 7 positions matching TRBD1. This CDR3 has 13 amino acids. The germline V gene encodes CDR1 MNHEY and CDR2 SVGAGI. Trimming cost V 5 bases and J 7 bases; bases outside gene matches: 5. As DNA, the CDR3 is TGTGCCAGCAGTCGACAGGGCTGGAATGAGCAGTTCTTC. It translates to CASSRQGWNEQFF.

The gene calls are TRBV6-6 and TRBJ1-2; D perhaps matches TRBD1 (6 bases). This CDR3 spans 14 amino acids. The germline gives CDR1 MNHNY, CDR2 SVGAGI (reference sequence). Between the trimmed V and J ends, which lost 7 bases and 2 bases, there was a span of 14 bases. The CDR3 DNA is TGTGCCAGCACCCTGATAACAGGGAACTATGGCTACACCTTC. This translates into CASTLITGNYGYTF.

The chain employs TRBV9 and TRBJ2-7; no clear D. Per germline, CDR1 SGDLS and CDR2 YYNGEE. V dropped 2 bases and J dropped 7 bases, with 13 bases sitting between them. The CDR3 is made up of 13 amino acids. The CDR3: CASSVTLLGEQYF. The CDR3, as DNA: TGTGCCAGCAGCGTCACCCTCCTCGGTGAGCAGTACTTC.

This clone was seen a few times. The chain carries TRBV7-3 and TRBJ1-2; D gene unclear. From germline, CDR1 is SGHTA and CDR2 FQGTGA. Trimming pared 6 bases from V and 7 bases from J, leaving 15 bases between. This CDR3 has 13 residues. CDR3 sequence: CASSEERESGYTF. The CDR3, as DNA: TGTGCCAGCAGTGAAGAGCGGGAGTCTGGCTACACCTTC. Complete variable domain (other parts from reference TRBV7-3 and TRBJ1-2): GAGVSQTPSNKVTEKGKYVELRCDPISGHTALYWYRQSLGQGPEFLIYFQGTGAADDSGLPNDRFFAVRPEGSVSTLKIQRTERGDSAVYLCASSEERESGYTFGSGTRLTVV.

The chain couples TRBV5-6 to TRBJ2-5; D gene unclear. V was trimmed by 2 bases and J by 4 bases, leaving 18 bases between them. Germline CDR1 and CDR2: SGHDT and YYEEEE. There are 16 residues in the CDR3. CDR3 region: CASSFPVRLQAETQYF. The CDR3 DNA reads TGTGCCAGCAGCTTCCCCGTTAGATTGCAAGCAGAGACCCAGTACTTC.

The chain uses TRBV28 and TRBJ1-2, with TRBD1 identical over 11 bases. V lost 8 bases and J lost 8; bases outside the gene matches: 1. CDR1 MDHEN and CDR2 SYDVKM come from the germline V gene. CDR3 length equals 11 residues. The CDR3 nucleotides read TGTGCCAGCGGGACAGGGGGGGGCTACACCTTC. This gives the protein CASGTGGGYTF.

In the case of this clone: The junction departs from the called germline gene at one end, perhaps through a read error. The chain recombines TRBV11-2 with TRBJ2-1, with D possibly being TRBD1 (5 bases). Germline V lookup: CDR1 SGHAT, CDR2 FQNNGV. This CDR3 is built from 15 residues. The CDR3 DNA is TGTGCCAGCAGCTTAGATTGGGGCTCCCACAATGAGCAGTTCTTC. As protein: CASSLDWGSHNEQFF.

The genes are TRBV27 and TRBJ2-2; TRBD1 matches 7 bases. This CDR3 is built from 14 residues. Germline lookup yields CDR1 MNHEY and CDR2 SMNVEV (reference sequence). J gave up 4 bases and V 7 bases, and 6 bases lay outside the gene matches. CDR3 loop: CASTRTGGTGELFF. The CDR3, as DNA: TGTGCCAGCACTCGGACAGGCGGCACCGGGGAGCTGTTTTTT.

The chain employs TRBV19 and TRBJ2-6; 7 bases are a match to TRBD1. Germline V lookup: CDR1 LNHDA, CDR2 SQIVND (reference sequence). The junction had 3 bases not matched to a gene; V was cut back by 7 bases and J by 3 bases. The CDR3 is 14 residues long. The CDR3, as DNA: TGTGCCAGTAAAACAGGGGTTGGGGCCAACGTCCTGACTTTC. Its translation: CASKTGVGANVLTF.

The chain carries TRBV9 and TRBJ2-5; the match to TRBD1 covers 9 bases. Trimming cost V 0 bases and J 2 bases; bases outside gene matches: 8. Looked up from germline, CDR1 is SGDLS and CDR2 is YYNGEE. The CDR3 is 17 residues long. The CDR3 DNA reads as TGTGCCAGCAGCGTAGCCCCGACTGGGACAGGGCAAGAGACCCAGTACTTC. This encodes CASSVAPTGTGQETQYF. Complete variable domain (other parts from reference TRBV9 and TRBJ2-5): DSGVTQTPKHLITATGQRVTLRCSPRSGDLSVYWYQQSLDQGLQFLIQYYNGEERAKGNILERFSAQQFPDLHSELNLSSLELGDSALYFCASSVAPTGTGQETQYFGPGTRLLVL.

J is TRBJ2-7 and V is TRBV7-6, with a possible D match to TRBD2 (6 bases). This CDR3 is 16 amino acids long. Per the germline V gene, CDR1 is SGHVS and CDR2 is FNYEAQ. V was cut by 5 bases and J by 1 base, with 18 bases left in between. CDR3 amino acids: CASSPRGERASYEQYF. CDR3 nucleotide sequence: TGTGCCAGCAGCCCCCGGGGAGAGCGGGCTTCCTACGAGCAGTACTTC.

The chain is built from TRBV7-2 and TRBJ2-7, with 13 positions matching TRBD2. The CDR3 extends over 15 amino acids. In germline, CDR1 is SGHTA, CDR2 FQGNSA. V gave up 3 bases and J gave up 6 bases; unmatched junction bases: 5. This CDR3 is CASSFRLAGGREQYF. The CDR3 nucleotides are TGTGCCAGCAGCTTCCGACTAGCGGGAGGACGCGAGCAGTACTTC.

This chain links TRBV6-5 with TRBJ1-4; tentatively, D is TRBD1 (6 bases). V was clipped by 4 bases and J by 3 bases, with 12 bases between them. Germline V lookup: CDR1 MNHEY, CDR2 SVGAGI. This CDR3 has 15 residues. This chain's CDR3 is CASSFRTDSNEKLFF. In DNA form, the CDR3 reads TGTGCCAGCAGTTTCCGGACAGATTCTAATGAAAAACTGTTTTTT.

The chain joins TRBV7-9 to TRBJ1-1; D call uncertain. CDR1 is SEHNR and CDR2 is FQNEAQ in the germline V gene (reference sequence). This CDR3 region has 12 residues. Trimming removed 9 bases at V and 2 bases at J, with 10 bases between. CDR3 sequence (DNA): TGTGCCAGTTCGACTGTCAACACTGAAGCTTTCTTT. Residues: CASSTVNTEAFF. Together with reference TRBV7-9 and TRBJ1-1, the CDR3 gives the full variable domain: DTGVSQNPRHKITKRGQNVTFRCDPISEHNRLYWYRQTLGQGPEFLTYFQNEAQLEKSRLLSDRFSAERPKGSFSTLEIQRTEQGDSAMYLCASSTVNTEAFFGQGTRLTVV.

V gene TRBV29-1 combines with J gene TRBJ1-5; tentatively, D is TRBD1 (6 bases). V was clipped by 6 bases and J by 3 bases, with 18 bases between them. The V gene's germline CDR1 is SQVTM and CDR2 ANQGSEA. This CDR3 region has 15 residues. CDR3 sequence: CSVAETRQDNQPQHF. DNA for the CDR3: TGCAGCGTCGCCGAAACTAGACAGGACAATCAGCCCCAGCATTTT.

This chain links TRBV4-3 with TRBJ2-2; D call uncertain. Germline loops: CDR1 LGHNA, CDR2 YSLEER. V gave up 5 bases and J gave up 5 bases, with 12 bases separating them. CDR3 length equals 14 residues. CDR3 sequence (DNA): TGCGCCAGCAGCTTATATCGTCAGACCGGGGAGCTGTTTTTT. Translating gives CASSLYRQTGELFF.